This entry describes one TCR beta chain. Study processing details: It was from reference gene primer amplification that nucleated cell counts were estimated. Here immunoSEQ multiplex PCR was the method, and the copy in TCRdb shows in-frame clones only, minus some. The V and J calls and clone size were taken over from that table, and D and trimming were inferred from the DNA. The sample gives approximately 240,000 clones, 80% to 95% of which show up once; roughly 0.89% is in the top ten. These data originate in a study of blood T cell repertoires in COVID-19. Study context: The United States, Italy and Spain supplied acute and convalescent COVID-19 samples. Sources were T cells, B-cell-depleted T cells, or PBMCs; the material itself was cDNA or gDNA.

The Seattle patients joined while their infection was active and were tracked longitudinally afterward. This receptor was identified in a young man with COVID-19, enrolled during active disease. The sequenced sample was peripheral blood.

The CDR3 loop reads CASKPGSLTDTQYF. In DNA form, the CDR3 reads TGTGCCAGCAAGCCGGGAAGCCTCACAGATACGCAGTATTTT. V gene TRBV13 combines with J gene TRBJ2-3, with D possibly matching TRBD2 (5 bases). Trimming removed 7 bases at V and 2 bases at J, with 13 bases between. Germline V gives CDR1 PRHDT, CDR2 FYEKMQ (reference sequence). The CDR3 consists of 14 residues.